A selection of T cell receptor beta chains follows, all from one sample in a study of blood T cells in healthy people across ages. One entry per CDR3 protein results from TCRdb running MiXCR on the 5' RACE reads. The sample contains hundreds of thousands of distinct CDR3 sequences, approximately 40% of which appear only once. Sequenced sample: blood. The receptor source for this set is an elderly man in good health. Both conserved end residues are part of each CDR3. The D gene is left open where the match is weak. Clone size is given for some rows only: seen once, a few or many times, or a class if the clone is expanded.

clone size: .
V gene: TRBV9
D gene: .
J gene: TRBJ2-3
CDR3 DNA: TGTGCCAGCAGCGTGGGCCTACCAAGCACAGATACGCAGTATTTT
CDR3 protein: CASSVGLPSTDTQYF

clone size: .
V gene: TRBV10-3
D gene: .
J gene: TRBJ2-3
CDR3 DNA: TGTGCCATCAGTGAGCCCCGCTCTAGCACAGATACGCAGTATTTT
CDR3 protein: CAISEPRSSTDTQYF

clone size: .
V gene: TRBV5-5
D gene: TRBD1
J gene: TRBJ2-3
CDR3 DNA: TGTGCCAGCAGCCAGTTGGGACAGGGGGCAGATACGCAGTATTTT
CDR3 protein: CASSQLGQGADTQYF

clone size: many
V gene: TRBV20-1
D gene: .
J gene: TRBJ1-2
CDR3 DNA: TGCAGTGCTAGAACGAGTCAATCTAACTATGGCTACACCTTC
CDR3 protein: CSARTSQSNYGYTF

clone size: .
V gene: TRBV11-2
D gene: TRBD2
J gene: TRBJ2-7
CDR3 DNA: TGTGCCAGCAGCGCACTAGCGACTTCCTACAATGAGCAGTACTTC
CDR3 protein: CASSALATSYNEQYF

clone size: few
V gene: TRBV5-6
D gene: .
J gene: TRBJ1-4
CDR3 DNA: TGTGCCAGCAGCTTGGGACCCGCGAATCGCGAAAAACTGTTTTTT
CDR3 protein: CASSLGPANREKLFF

clone size: once
V gene: TRBV7-8
D gene: .
J gene: TRBJ1-1
CDR3 DNA: TGTGCCAGCAGCTTACGGTACATGAACACTGAAGCTTTCTTT
CDR3 protein: CASSLRYMNTEAFF

clone size: .
V gene: TRBV7-2
D gene: .
J gene: TRBJ2-1
CDR3 DNA: TGTGCCAGCAGCTTAGTTGGCTGGGGTGAGCAGTTCTTC
CDR3 protein: CASSLVGWGEQFF

clone size: few
V gene: TRBV20-1
D gene: TRBD2
J gene: TRBJ2-7
CDR3 DNA: TGCAGTGCTACCTTGGGACCGTCGGGAGGGCACGAGCAGTACTTC
CDR3 protein: CSATLGPSGGHEQYF

clone size: .
V gene: TRBV6-5
D gene: .
J gene: TRBJ2-5
CDR3 DNA: TGTGCCAGCAGTCCTATCGCCGGGACGACCAGAGAGACCCAGTACTTC
CDR3 protein: CASSPIAGTTRETQYF

clone size: few
V gene: TRBV5-6
D gene: .
J gene: TRBJ2-1
CDR3 DNA: TGTGCCAGCAGCTTGGGAGGGGTCTACAATGAGCAGTTCTTC
CDR3 protein: CASSLGGVYNEQFF

clone size: few
V gene: TRBV4-2
D gene: TRBD1
J gene: TRBJ2-7
CDR3 DNA: TGTGCCAGCAGCAACCCCGGGGACAGGGTTTACGAGCAGTACTTC
CDR3 protein: CASSNPGDRVYEQYF

clone size: many
V gene: TRBV11-2
D gene: .
J gene: TRBJ2-5
CDR3 DNA: TGTGCCAGCAAGGATCAGTCTGGGGAGACCCAGTACTTC
CDR3 protein: CASKDQSGETQYF

clone size: few
V gene: TRBV20-1
D gene: .
J gene: TRBJ1-5
CDR3 DNA: TGCAGTGCTAGAAGGCAGTCGTATAGCAATCAGCCCCAGCATTTT
CDR3 protein: CSARRQSYSNQPQHF

clone size: .
V gene: TRBV20-1
D gene: .
J gene: TRBJ2-5
CDR3 DNA: TGCAGTGCCCAGCCCCAAGAGACCCAGTACTTC
CDR3 protein: CSAQPQETQYF

clone size: once
V gene: TRBV20-1
D gene: .
J gene: TRBJ2-5
CDR3 DNA: TGCAGTGCTAGCGACGTGCAAGAGGCCCAGTACTTC
CDR3 protein: CSASDVQEAQYF

clone size: .
V gene: TRBV6-2/TRBV6-3
D gene: .
J gene: TRBJ2-3
CDR3 DNA: TGTGCCAGCAGTTGGTACACGGGGGCAGATACGCAGTATTTT
CDR3 protein: CASSWYTGADTQYF

clone size: few
V gene: TRBV6-1
D gene: TRBD2
J gene: TRBJ2-1
CDR3 DNA: TGTGCCAGCAAGACTAGCGGGAGAATAGATGAGCAGTTCTTC
CDR3 protein: CASKTSGRIDEQFF

clone size: .
V gene: TRBV20-1
D gene: .
J gene: TRBJ2-5
CDR3 DNA: TGCAGTGCTCCGCCAACGATGGGACTCTCCGGAGAGACCCAGTACTTC
CDR3 protein: CSAPPTMGLSGETQYF

clone size: few
V gene: TRBV6-2/TRBV6-3
D gene: TRBD1
J gene: TRBJ2-1
CDR3 DNA: TGTGCCAGCAGTTACGGGACAGGGGGCAGTTACAATGAGCAGTTCTTC
CDR3 protein: CASSYGTGGSYNEQFF

clone size: many
V gene: TRBV4-2
D gene: TRBD2
J gene: TRBJ2-3
CDR3 DNA: TGTGCCAGCACCGGTAGCGGGACAGATACGCAGTATTTT
CDR3 protein: CASTGSGTDTQYF

clone size: .
V gene: TRBV7-2
D gene: .
J gene: TRBJ1-2
CDR3 DNA: TGTGCCAGCAGCTGGACAGCTAACTATGGCTACACCTTC
CDR3 protein: CASSWTANYGYTF

clone size: .
V gene: TRBV3-1
D gene: TRBD1
J gene: TRBJ1-1
CDR3 DNA: TGTGCCAGCAGCCACGCCGGGACAGCGAACACTGAAGCTTTCTTT
CDR3 protein: CASSHAGTANTEAFF

clone size: .
V gene: TRBV7-2
D gene: .
J gene: TRBJ1-2
CDR3 DNA: TGTGCCAGCAGCCGCGAATCCTATGGCTACACCTTC
CDR3 protein: CASSRESYGYTF

clone size: few
V gene: TRBV7-9
D gene: .
J gene: TRBJ2-5
CDR3 DNA: TGTGCCAGCACCCATGGGGTCAGGGAAGAGACCCAGTACTTC
CDR3 protein: CASTHGVREETQYF

clone size: .
V gene: TRBV21-1
D gene: .
J gene: TRBJ2-1
CDR3 DNA: TGTGCCAGCAGCAAAGGATATCGGGCTGGCTGGGACAATGAGCAGTTCTTC
CDR3 protein: CASSKGYRAGWDNEQFF

clone size: .
V gene: TRBV4-1
D gene: TRBD1
J gene: TRBJ1-5
CDR3 DNA: TGCGCCAGCAGCCAGCAAAAGACAGGGTTTAGTCAGCCCCAGCATTTT
CDR3 protein: CASSQQKTGFSQPQHF

clone size: few
V gene: TRBV12-3/TRBV12-4
D gene: TRBD1
J gene: TRBJ2-1
CDR3 DNA: TGTGCCAGCAGCCTTGGTCCGGGACAGGGGAAGAATGAGCAGTTCTTC
CDR3 protein: CASSLGPGQGKNEQFF

clone size: .
V gene: TRBV3-1
D gene: .
J gene: TRBJ2-5
CDR3 DNA: TGTGCCAGCAGCAGATCCACCACTAGAGTTCAAGAGACCCAGTACTTC
CDR3 protein: CASSRSTTRVQETQYF

clone size: few
V gene: TRBV10-3
D gene: .
J gene: TRBJ2-7
CDR3 DNA: TGTGCCATCGCGGGAGGTGGACAGGGAAGCCACGAGCAGTACTTC
CDR3 protein: CAIAGGGQGSHEQYF

clone size: .
V gene: TRBV12-3/TRBV12-4
D gene: .
J gene: TRBJ1-1
CDR3 DNA: TGTGCCAGCAGTGGACAGCTGTCTACGAACACTGAAGCTTTCTTT
CDR3 protein: CASSGQLSTNTEAFF

clone size: .
V gene: TRBV25-1
D gene: TRBD2
J gene: TRBJ2-3
CDR3 DNA: TGTGCCAGCAGTGTGAGGCTAGCGGAAATCACAGATACGCAGTATTTT
CDR3 protein: CASSVRLAEITDTQYF

clone size: .
V gene: TRBV4-3
D gene: TRBD2
J gene: TRBJ2-5
CDR3 DNA: TGCGCCAGCAGCCAAGGACTAGCGGGGGGGTACCAAGAGACCCAGTACTTC
CDR3 protein: CASSQGLAGGYQETQYF

clone size: .
V gene: TRBV7-9
D gene: TRBD1
J gene: TRBJ1-2
CDR3 DNA: TGTGCCAGCAGCAACCCGGGACAGGGGGATAGCTACACCTTC
CDR3 protein: CASSNPGQGDSYTF

clone size: .
V gene: TRBV7-9
D gene: .
J gene: TRBJ2-5
CDR3 DNA: TGTGCCAGCAGCTTCGTATTGGAGACCCAGTACTTC
CDR3 protein: CASSFVLETQYF

clone size: .
V gene: TRBV10-3
D gene: .
J gene: TRBJ2-3
CDR3 DNA: TGTGCCATCAGTGACCCAGATACGCAGTATTTT
CDR3 protein: CAISDPDTQYF

clone size: few
V gene: TRBV7-2
D gene: TRBD1
J gene: TRBJ2-3
CDR3 DNA: TGTGCCAGCAGCTTAGGCAGGGGGCCCCACGATACGCAGTATTTT
CDR3 protein: CASSLGRGPHDTQYF

clone size: few
V gene: TRBV5-1
D gene: .
J gene: TRBJ2-2
CDR3 DNA: TGCGCCAGCAGCTTGCAGCCATTGAACACCGGGGAGCTGTTTTTT
CDR3 protein: CASSLQPLNTGELFF

clone size: .
V gene: TRBV12-3/TRBV12-4
D gene: TRBD1
J gene: TRBJ2-3
CDR3 DNA: TGTGCCAGCAGTTCGGACAGGGGGCGGGTAGATACGCAGTATTTT
CDR3 protein: CASSSDRGRVDTQYF

clone size: .
V gene: TRBV11-2
D gene: .
J gene: TRBJ2-7
CDR3 DNA: TGTGCCAGCAGCTTAGCGGGGGACGAGCAGTACTTC
CDR3 protein: CASSLAGDEQYF

clone size: .
V gene: TRBV18
D gene: .
J gene: TRBJ2-7
CDR3 DNA: TGTGCCAGCTCACCACCGGGACCCCTAGGCCGGGAGCAGTACTTC
CDR3 protein: CASSPPGPLGREQYF

clone size: .
V gene: TRBV20-1
D gene: TRBD2
J gene: TRBJ2-5
CDR3 DNA: TGCAGTGCTCACAATAGCGGGGGGGAACAAGAGACCCAGTACTTC
CDR3 protein: CSAHNSGGEQETQYF

clone size: .
V gene: TRBV12-3/TRBV12-4
D gene: .
J gene: TRBJ2-1
CDR3 DNA: TGTGCCAGCAGTTTATTTGGTAAGGGCTACAATGAGCAGTTCTTC
CDR3 protein: CASSLFGKGYNEQFF

clone size: few
V gene: TRBV7-8
D gene: TRBD1
J gene: TRBJ2-5
CDR3 DNA: TGTGCCAGCAGCTTAGAGGGGACAGGGGGCTTTGAGCAGTACTTC
CDR3 protein: CASSLEGTGGFEQYF

clone size: .
V gene: TRBV7-2
D gene: TRBD1
J gene: TRBJ1-4
CDR3 DNA: TGTGCCAGCAGCTTACAGGGGGCGCGGTCTAATGAAAAACTGTTTTTT
CDR3 protein: CASSLQGARSNEKLFF

clone size: few
V gene: TRBV3-1
D gene: .
J gene: TRBJ2-7
CDR3 DNA: TGTGCCAGCAGCCAAACAGGAATAAACGAGCAGTACTTC
CDR3 protein: CASSQTGINEQYF

clone size: .
V gene: TRBV7-2
D gene: .
J gene: TRBJ2-2
CDR3 DNA: TGTGCCAGCAGCCCCTTTCGCGGGGAGCCACCGACGAACACCGGGGAGCTGTTTTTT
CDR3 protein: CASSPFRGEPPTNTGELFF

clone size: once
V gene: TRBV12-5
D gene: .
J gene: TRBJ2-7
CDR3 DNA: TGTGCTAGTGGTTTGAGTAGGGGCAACTACGAGCAGTACTTC
CDR3 protein: CASGLSRGNYEQYF

clone size: few
V gene: TRBV29-1
D gene: .
J gene: TRBJ2-1
CDR3 DNA: TGCAGCGTTGAGGATTCCAGACGAGCCCTCTCCTACAATGAGCAGTTCTTC
CDR3 protein: CSVEDSRRALSYNEQFF